These T cell receptor beta chains were read from a single sample in a study of shared clonotypes between healthy human individuals. Data came from immunoSEQ multiplex PCR; TCRdb stores just in-frame clones and leaves some out. The repertoire consists of hundreds of thousands of clones, with nearly 95% occurring once and the leading ten covering approximately 25%. Sequencing was carried out using naive CD8+ T cells sorted from blood. The source is a man younger than 40 in good health. Both conserved end residues are part of each CDR3.

V gene	J gene	CDR3 protein
TRBV30	TRBJ2-7	CAWSEQGYEQYF
TRBV7-9	TRBJ2-1	CASSSSLAAYNEQFF
TRBV28	TRBJ2-2	CASSSEGRRTGELFF
TRBV5-6	TRBJ2-1	CASSLELRGSYNEQFF
TRBV5-3	TRBJ2-7	CAGKGLAGYEQYF
TRBV4-3	TRBJ2-7	CASSLGQGRYEQYF
TRBV5-4	TRBJ2-1	CASSPPDLNEQFF
TRBV9	TRBJ2-3	CASTLGGSTDTQYF
TRBV7-9	TRBJ1-4	CASSPTTGGLPNEKLFF
TRBV29-1	TRBJ2-1	CSVPGLTYNEQFF
TRBV27	TRBJ1-1	CASSLSPAENTEAFF
TRBV28	TRBJ1-3	CASIRVSGNTIYF
TRBV7-3	TRBJ1-1	CASSLTGLAGQGNTEAFF
TRBV5-4	TRBJ2-3	CASSLAAGGASTDTQYF
TRBV14	TRBJ2-7	CASSPLRAGGHEQYF
TRBV19	TRBJ1-5	CASSDGGPQHF
TRBV29-1	TRBJ2-3	CSAGDRGPSDTQYF
TRBV27	TRBJ2-1	CASTSGVNEQFF
TRBV4-1	TRBJ2-2	CASSQKVVQDRAGGELFF
TRBV5-4	TRBJ2-3	CASGTGGADTQYF
TRBV5-4	TRBJ2-2	CASSLVQGNTGELFF
TRBV7-6	TRBJ2-4	CASSSDRGPIKNIQYF
TRBV28	TRBJ2-7	CASSGIAYEQYF
TRBV7-9	TRBJ2-1	CASRGQGNEQFF
TRBV27	TRBJ2-2	CASSHIYPNTGELFF
TRBV19	TRBJ2-7	CASSMNSGRASDEQYF
TRBV28	TRBJ1-3	CASSPPQGTGNTIYF
TRBV4-1	TRBJ1-3	CASSQEEGVNTIYF
TRBV28	TRBJ2-1	CASSRGLAGVESEQFF
TRBV7-2	TRBJ1-2	CASSLVWGRFTF
TRBV19	TRBJ2-2	CASNRGAGELFF
TRBV6-5	TRBJ2-7	CASSPTSSYEQYF
TRBV29-1	TRBJ1-2	CSVEQRPYGYTF
TRBV28	TRBJ2-7	CASSYPRINYEQYF
TRBV27	TRBJ2-3	CASTIRVGDTQYF
TRBV6-1	TRBJ2-1	CASSEDSGWSPNNEQFF
TRBV28	TRBJ2-1	CASSLGGEQFF
TRBV7-8	TRBJ2-6	CASSRQPSGANVLTF
TRBV7-9	TRBJ2-7	CASTPMLPGVNEQYF
TRBV27	TRBJ2-1	CASSTTSGSRSYNEQFF
TRBV6-4	TRBJ2-1	CASSDAGREDTPVIDNEQFF
TRBV10-3	TRBJ2-5	CAISESDRGWETQYF
TRBV4-1	TRBJ2-3	CASSQEGLSGRGGWGTDTQYF
TRBV29-1	TRBJ2-7	CSVGQGGPYEQYF
TRBV5-1	TRBJ2-7	CASSNRWQGSLYEQYF
TRBV7-9	TRBJ2-6	CASSSLVGSGANVLTF
TRBV4-1	TRBJ2-7	CASSLASGGTYEQYF
TRBV29-1	TRBJ1-1	CSVGEGGTEAFF
TRBV20-1	TRBJ2-7	CSARVPGQQYF
TRBV27	TRBJ2-1	CASCSISYNEQFF
TRBV5-6	TRBJ2-2	CASRSTGGGTGELFF
TRBV5-4	TRBJ2-4	CASSLGEAKNIQYF
TRBV15	TRBJ2-1	CATSRVASGDNEQFF
TRBV27	TRBJ1-1	CASSRIASGWTLNTEAFF
TRBV7-2	TRBJ2-1	CASSLVSGRAYNEQFF
TRBV5-4	TRBJ2-1	CASSIGAGEYNEQFF
TRBV7-9	TRBJ1-1	CASSEVGPGRTEAFF